This T cell receptor beta chain was recorded in a study of blood T cells in healthy people across ages. For the study at large: T cells yielded about one barcoded beta molecule per two cells through template switching. Study-level findings and limits: The CMV status of each donor remained undetermined, and this could have confounded shifts in expanded clonotypes. Diversity figures based on one million T cells were deemed too low.

Trimming removed 8 bases at V and 4 bases at J, with 14 bases between. There are 13 residues in the CDR3. Germline V gene sequence: CDR1 MDHEN, CDR2 SYDVKM. This clonotype has a handful of counts. Antigen: not known. Using a J-beta primer mix together with a sample-barcoded 5' primer, a second PCR was run for about 6 to 12 cycles. There were at least 3 million CDR3-containing paired-end reads obtained from each sample. Each CDR3 protein gets one entry after TCRdb re-called the 5' RACE reads with MiXCR. In the table there are some 690,000 distinct CDR3 sequences, 22% of which are singletons. This receptor was obtained from a man aged 70-80 years in good health. Sequenced: blood. The chain couples TRBV28 to TRBJ1-1; TRBD1 might be the D (5 bases). In DNA form, the CDR3 reads TGTGCCAGCCACCTGGGGGTGAGCACTGAAGCTTTCTTT. This sequence encodes CASHLGVSTEAFF.